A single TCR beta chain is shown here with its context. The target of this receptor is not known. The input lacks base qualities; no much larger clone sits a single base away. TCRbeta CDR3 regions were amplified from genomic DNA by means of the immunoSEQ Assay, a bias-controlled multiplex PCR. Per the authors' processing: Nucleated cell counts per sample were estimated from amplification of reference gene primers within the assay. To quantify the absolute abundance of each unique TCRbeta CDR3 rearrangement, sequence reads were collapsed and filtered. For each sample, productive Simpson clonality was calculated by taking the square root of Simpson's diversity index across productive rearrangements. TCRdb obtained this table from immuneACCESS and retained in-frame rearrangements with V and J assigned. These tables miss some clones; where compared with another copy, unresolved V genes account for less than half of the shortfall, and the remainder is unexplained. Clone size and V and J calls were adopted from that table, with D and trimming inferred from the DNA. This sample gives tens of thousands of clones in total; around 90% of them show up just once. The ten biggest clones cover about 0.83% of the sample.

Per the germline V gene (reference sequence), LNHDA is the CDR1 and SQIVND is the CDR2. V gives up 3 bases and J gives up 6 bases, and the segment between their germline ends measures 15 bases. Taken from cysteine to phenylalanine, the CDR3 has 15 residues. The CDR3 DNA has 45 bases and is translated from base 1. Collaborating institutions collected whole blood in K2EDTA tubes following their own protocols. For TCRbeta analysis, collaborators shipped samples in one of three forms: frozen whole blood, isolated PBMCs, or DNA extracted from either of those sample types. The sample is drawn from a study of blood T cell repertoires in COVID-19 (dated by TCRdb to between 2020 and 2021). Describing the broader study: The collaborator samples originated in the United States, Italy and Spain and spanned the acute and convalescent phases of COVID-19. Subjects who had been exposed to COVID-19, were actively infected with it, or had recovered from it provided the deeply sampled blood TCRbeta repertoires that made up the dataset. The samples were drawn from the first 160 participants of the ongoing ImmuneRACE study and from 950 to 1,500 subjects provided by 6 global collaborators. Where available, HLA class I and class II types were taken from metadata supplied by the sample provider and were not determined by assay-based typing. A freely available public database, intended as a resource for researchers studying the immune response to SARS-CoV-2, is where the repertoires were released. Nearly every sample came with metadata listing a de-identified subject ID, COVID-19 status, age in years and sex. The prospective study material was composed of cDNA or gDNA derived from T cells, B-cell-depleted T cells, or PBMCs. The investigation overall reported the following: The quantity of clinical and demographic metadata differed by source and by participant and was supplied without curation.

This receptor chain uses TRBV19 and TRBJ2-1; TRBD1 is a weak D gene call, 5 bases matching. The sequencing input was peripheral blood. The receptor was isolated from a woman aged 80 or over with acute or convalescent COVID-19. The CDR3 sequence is CASSISSSQGNEQFF. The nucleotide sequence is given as TGTGCCAGTAGTATCTCCTCATCTCAGGGCAATGAGCAGTTCTTC.